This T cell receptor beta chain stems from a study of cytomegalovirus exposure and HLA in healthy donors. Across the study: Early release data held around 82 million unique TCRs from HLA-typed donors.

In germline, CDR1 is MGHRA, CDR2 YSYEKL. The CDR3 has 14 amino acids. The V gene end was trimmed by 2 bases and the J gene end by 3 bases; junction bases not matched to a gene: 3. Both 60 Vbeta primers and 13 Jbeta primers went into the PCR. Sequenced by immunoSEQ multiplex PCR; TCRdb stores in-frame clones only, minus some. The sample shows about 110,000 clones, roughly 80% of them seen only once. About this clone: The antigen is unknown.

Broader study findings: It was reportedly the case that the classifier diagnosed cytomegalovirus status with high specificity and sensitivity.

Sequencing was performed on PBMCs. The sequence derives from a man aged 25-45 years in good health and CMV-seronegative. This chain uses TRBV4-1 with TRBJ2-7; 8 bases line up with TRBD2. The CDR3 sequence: CASSQSGRDYEQYF. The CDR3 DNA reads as TGCGCCAGCAGCCAAAGCGGGAGAGACTACGAGCAGTACTTC.